This T cell receptor beta chain is from a study of read filtering for tumor transcriptome and immune sequencing (dated by TCRdb to the early 2020s). In the study overall: The cohort consisted of approximately 17 male and around 14 female patients, with a mean age of approximately 66 years and an age range of roughly 40 to 85. After DNase treatment, whole-transcriptome libraries were prepared using the TruSeq RNA Access Library Prep Kit. One main goal was a read-filtering strategy for immune repertoire data, in particular deciding whether clonotypes backed by only one read should be removed. TCR repertoires obtained by targeted immune repertoire sequencing and by bulk whole-transcriptome sequencing performed on the same bone marrow samples were compared. Per sample, about 4.05 to 11 million TCR-region mapped reads were obtained with IR-seq, compared with only about 80 to 1,400 with RNA-seq. Under revised international staging, fewer than ten patients fell into R-ISS I, more than 15 into R-ISS II and six or seven into R-ISS III. What the research found in general, with its limitations: The sorted CD138-negative fraction was a mixed bone marrow immune population, not purified T cells. The correlation between IR-seq and RNA-seq shared clonotype proportions was increased by removal of single-read clonotypes. Compared with RNA-seq, IR-seq captured clonotypes at much greater depth and more reliably, and a smaller IR-seq throughput was enough to identify most of the shared clonotypes. Single-read clonotypes made up 80% to 85% of clonotypes but only about 4% of total reads in IR-seq, compared with approximately 75% of clonotypes and 44.6% of reads in RNA-seq.

The CDR3 runs 12 amino acids, cysteine and phenylalanine included. Kept here is only the CDR3 DNA, which spans 36 bases and is read in frame from base 1. The germline V gene specifies SNHLY as CDR1 and FYNNEI as CDR2. Between the V and J ends, shortened by 6 bases and 5 bases respectively, the junction contains 10 bases. Starting from around 420 ng RNA, TCR libraries were constructed with the Immunoverse kit using molecular barcoded adaptors that cover the alpha/delta and beta/gamma chains. The same RNA used for transcriptome sequencing was used for TCR library preparation. TCR libraries were sequenced on an Illumina HiSeq 4000 with 2 x 150 cycles. The paper's processing steps were these. With MiXCR, TCR reads were aligned to human V, D, J and C references and assembled into CDR3 clonotypes, with quality filtering and error correction included. Clonotype counts and gene usage diversity were analyzed with the tcR package in R. For inspection of raw mapping reads, RNA-seq reads were mapped by STAR aligner version 2.5.3a onto GRCh37 of the human genome. To test how sequencing depth affects detected clonotypes, IR-seq fastq files were randomly downsampled with Seqtk 1.3. TCRdb reprocessing: public reads trimmed at Q25 with fastp, clones called with MiXCR, in-frame beta chains kept. Rows merge per CDR3 protein into single entries with the most common DNA and genes. TCRdb's processing, not the study's, gives the V and J calls here. Counted in this sample were about 46,000 distinct CDR3 sequences; roughly 20% of them appeared once. The ten largest clones represent less than 45% of the sample.

This clonotype was seen repeatedly, ten times or more. It has no known antigen specificity. No qualities accompany the bases; no much larger clone lies one base away. Each patient had bone marrow sampled at the time of active disease. Bone marrow mononuclear cells were isolated by Ficoll-Hypaque density gradient centrifugation. Myeloma plasma cells were removed and CD138-negative cells were obtained by negative selection following labeling with CD138 magnetic microbeads on a MACS separator. Flow cytometry on an Attune NxT with CD138 antibodies was used to check the purity of the isolated cells. Total RNA was extracted using TRIzol reagent and was quantified on a NanoDrop spectrophotometer. Paired RNA-seq and IR-seq were performed on the CD138-negative bone marrow sample of each patient.

This sequence originates from a donor at least 40 years old with multiple myeloma. The sample was a population of CD138-negative cells sorted from bone marrow. Sample cell subset or site, as interpreted from the label and publication: bone marrow mononuclear cells depleted of CD138+ plasma/myeloma cells by negative magnetic selection. The chain is encoded by TRBV2 joined to TRBJ2-5, with the D gene not clear enough to name. The nucleotide sequence reads as follows: TGTGCCAGCAGCCCCGCGGAGGAGACCCAGTACTTC. Translated, it reads CASSPAEETQYF.